What follows is one T cell receptor beta chain and its context. Its antigen is still unknown. The CDR3 spans 14 residues. CDR1 is SNHLY, CDR2 FYNNEI, per germline. Trimming shortened V by 5 bases and J by 5 bases, and 12 bases separated the two germline ends. The data belong to a study of beta chain features in type 1 diabetes. Overall study findings and caveats: Significant though moderate, a shortening of TCRB CDR3s appeared in all four CD4+ subsets of Type 1 diabetes patients.

The whole isolated RNA underwent reverse transcription, so sequencing captured expressed TCRB transcripts. Clones were read by immunoSEQ multiplex PCR, and TCRdb kept only the in-frame ones, dropping some. Of over 150,000 clones in the sample, approximately 8.1% were seen once. The chain carries TRBV2 and TRBJ1-4; D may be TRBD1 (6 bases). The specimen was central memory CD4+ T cells from blood. This TCR derives from a woman aged 40 to 49 with type 1 diabetes. The CDR3 DNA sequence: TGTGCCAGCAGTTTTCAGGGGCGGAATGAAAAACTGTTTTTT. This codes for CASSFQGRNEKLFF.